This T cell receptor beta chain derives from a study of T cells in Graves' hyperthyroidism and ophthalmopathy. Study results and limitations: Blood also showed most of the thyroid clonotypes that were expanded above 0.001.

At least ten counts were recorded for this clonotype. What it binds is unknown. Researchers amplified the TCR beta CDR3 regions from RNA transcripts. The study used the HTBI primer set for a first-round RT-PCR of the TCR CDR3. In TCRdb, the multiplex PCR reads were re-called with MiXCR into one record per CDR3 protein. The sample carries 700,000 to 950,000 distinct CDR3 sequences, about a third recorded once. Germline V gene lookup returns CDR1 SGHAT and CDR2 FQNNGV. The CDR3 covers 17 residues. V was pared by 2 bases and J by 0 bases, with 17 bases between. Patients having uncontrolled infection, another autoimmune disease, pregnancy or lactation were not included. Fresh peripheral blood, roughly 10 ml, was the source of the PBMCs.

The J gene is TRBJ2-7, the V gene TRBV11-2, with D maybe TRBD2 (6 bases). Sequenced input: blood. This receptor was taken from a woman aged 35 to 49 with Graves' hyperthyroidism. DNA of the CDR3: TGTGCCAGCAGCTTAAGGAGGGCTGCCAGGAACTCCTACGAGCAGTACTTC. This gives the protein CASSLRRAARNSYEQYF.